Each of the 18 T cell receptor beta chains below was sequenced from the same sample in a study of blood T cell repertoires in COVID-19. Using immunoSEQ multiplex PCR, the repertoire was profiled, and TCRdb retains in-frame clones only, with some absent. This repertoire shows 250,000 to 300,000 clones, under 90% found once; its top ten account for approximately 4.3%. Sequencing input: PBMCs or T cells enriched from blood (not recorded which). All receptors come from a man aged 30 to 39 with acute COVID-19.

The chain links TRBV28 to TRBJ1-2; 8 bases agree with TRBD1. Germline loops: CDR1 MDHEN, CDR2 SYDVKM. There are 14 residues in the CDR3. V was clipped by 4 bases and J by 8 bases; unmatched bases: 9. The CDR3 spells CASSSITGGGGYTF. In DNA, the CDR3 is TGTGCCAGCAGTTCCATTACAGGGGGAGGAGGCTACACCTTC.

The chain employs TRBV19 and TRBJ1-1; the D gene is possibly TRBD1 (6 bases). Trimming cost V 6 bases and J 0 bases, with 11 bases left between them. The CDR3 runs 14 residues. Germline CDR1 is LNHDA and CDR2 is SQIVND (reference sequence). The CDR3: CASRQGQMNTEAFF. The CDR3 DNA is TGTGCCAGTAGACAGGGTCAAATGAACACTGAAGCTTTCTTT.

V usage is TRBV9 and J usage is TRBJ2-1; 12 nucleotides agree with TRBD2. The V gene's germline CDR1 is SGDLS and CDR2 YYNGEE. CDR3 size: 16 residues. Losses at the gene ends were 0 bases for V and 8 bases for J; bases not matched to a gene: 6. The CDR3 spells CASSVALAGGGHEQFF. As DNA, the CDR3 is TGTGCCAGCAGCGTAGCCCTAGCGGGAGGGGGCCATGAGCAGTTCTTC. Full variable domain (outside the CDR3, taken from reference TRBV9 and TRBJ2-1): DSGVTQTPKHLITATGQRVTLRCSPRSGDLSVYWYQQSLDQGLQFLIQYYNGEERAKGNILERFSAQQFPDLHSELNLSSLELGDSALYFCASSVALAGGGHEQFFGPGTRLTVL.

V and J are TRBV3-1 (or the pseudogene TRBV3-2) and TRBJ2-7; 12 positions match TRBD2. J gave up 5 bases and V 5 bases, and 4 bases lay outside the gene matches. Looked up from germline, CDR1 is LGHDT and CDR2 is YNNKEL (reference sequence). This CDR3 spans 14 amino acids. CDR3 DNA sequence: TGTGCCAGCAGCTCGACTAGCGGGGGAAACGAGCAGTACGTC. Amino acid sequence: CASSSTSGGNEQYV.

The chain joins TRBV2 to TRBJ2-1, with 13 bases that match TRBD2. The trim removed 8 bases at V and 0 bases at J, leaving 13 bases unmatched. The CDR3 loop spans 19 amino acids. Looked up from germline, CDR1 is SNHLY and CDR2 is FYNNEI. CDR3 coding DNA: TGTGCCAGCCGGGGACCCGGGACTAGCGGGGACGGCTCCTACAATGAGCAGTTCTTC. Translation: CASRGPGTSGDGSYNEQFF.

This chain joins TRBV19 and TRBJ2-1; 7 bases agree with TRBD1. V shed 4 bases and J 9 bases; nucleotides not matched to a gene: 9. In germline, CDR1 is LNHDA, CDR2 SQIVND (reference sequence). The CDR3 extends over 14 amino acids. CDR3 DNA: TGTGCCAGTAGTACATTTCTACAGGGGAGTGAGCAGTTCTTC. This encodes CASSTFLQGSEQFF.

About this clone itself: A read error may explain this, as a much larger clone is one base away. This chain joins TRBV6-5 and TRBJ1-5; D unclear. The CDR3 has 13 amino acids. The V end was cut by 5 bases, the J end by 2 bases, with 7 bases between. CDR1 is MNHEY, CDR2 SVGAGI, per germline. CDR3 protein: CASSPRGNQPQHF. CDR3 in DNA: TGTGCCAGCAGTCCCCGGGGCAATCAGCCCCAGCATTTT.

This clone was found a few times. As DNA, the CDR3 is TGCAGTGCTAACAACGACTATGGCTACACCTTC. Its translation is CSANNDYGYTF. The V gene is TRBV20-1, the J gene TRBJ1-2; unclear D gene. Trimming shortened V by 4 bases and J by 3 bases, and 6 bases separated the two germline ends. This CDR3 is built from 11 residues. The V gene's germline CDR1 is DFQATT and CDR2 SNEGSKA (reference sequence).

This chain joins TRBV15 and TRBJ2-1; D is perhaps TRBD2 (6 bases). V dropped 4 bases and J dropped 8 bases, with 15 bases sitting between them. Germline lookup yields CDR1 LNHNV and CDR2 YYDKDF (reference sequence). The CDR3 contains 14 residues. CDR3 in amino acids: CATSTRRELDEQFF. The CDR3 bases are TGTGCCACCAGCACTCGGCGGGAATTAGATGAGCAGTTCTTC.

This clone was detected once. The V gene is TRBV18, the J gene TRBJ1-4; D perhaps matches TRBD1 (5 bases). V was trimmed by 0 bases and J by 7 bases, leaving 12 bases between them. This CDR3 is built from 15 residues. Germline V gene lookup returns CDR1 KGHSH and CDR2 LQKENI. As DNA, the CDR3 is TGTGCCAGCTCACCACCGGAGGTGGGGGGTGAAAAACTGTTTTTT. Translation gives CASSPPEVGGEKLFF.

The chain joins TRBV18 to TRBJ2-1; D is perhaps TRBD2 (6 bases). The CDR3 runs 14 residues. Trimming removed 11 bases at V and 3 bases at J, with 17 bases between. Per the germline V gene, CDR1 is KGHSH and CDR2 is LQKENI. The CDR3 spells CAAAGTGVYNEQFF. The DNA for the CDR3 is TGTGCCGCCGCAGGGACTGGTGTCTACAATGAGCAGTTCTTC.

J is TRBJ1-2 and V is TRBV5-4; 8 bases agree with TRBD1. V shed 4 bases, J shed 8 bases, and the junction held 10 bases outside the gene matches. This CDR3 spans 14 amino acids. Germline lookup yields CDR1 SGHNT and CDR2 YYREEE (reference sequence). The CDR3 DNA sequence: TGTGCCAGCAGCCAGAGACAGGGGTCGGGGGGCTACACCTTC. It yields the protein CASSQRQGSGGYTF.

CDR3 residues: CASRAPGATEAFF. CDR3 sequence (DNA): TGTGCCAGCAGAGCCCCAGGGGCCACTGAAGCTTTCTTT. The V and J genes are TRBV6-4 and TRBJ1-1; D may be TRBD1 (6 bases). Trimming took off 6 bases at V and 4 bases at J, with 12 bases between the two ends. Germline V gene data show CDR1 as MRHNA and CDR2 as SNTAGT. The CDR3 runs 13 residues.

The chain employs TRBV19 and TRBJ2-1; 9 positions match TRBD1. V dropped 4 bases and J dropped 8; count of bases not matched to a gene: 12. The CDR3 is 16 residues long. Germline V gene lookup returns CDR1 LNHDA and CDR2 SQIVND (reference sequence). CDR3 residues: CASSSVRQGDGDEQFF. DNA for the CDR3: TGTGCCAGTAGTAGTGTTCGACAGGGGGATGGTGATGAGCAGTTCTTC.

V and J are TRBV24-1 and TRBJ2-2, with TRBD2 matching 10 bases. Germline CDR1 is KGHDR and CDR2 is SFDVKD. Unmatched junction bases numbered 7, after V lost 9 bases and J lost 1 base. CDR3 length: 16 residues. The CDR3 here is CATGQRGGWNTGELFF. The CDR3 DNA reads TGTGCCACCGGGCAGCGGGGGGGCTGGAACACCGGGGAGCTGTTTTTT.

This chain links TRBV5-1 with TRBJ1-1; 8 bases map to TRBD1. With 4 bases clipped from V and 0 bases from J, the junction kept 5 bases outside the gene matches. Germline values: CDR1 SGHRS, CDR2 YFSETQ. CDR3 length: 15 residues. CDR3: CASSEQTGVNTEAFF. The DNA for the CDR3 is TGCGCCAGCAGCGAACAGACAGGGGTGAACACTGAAGCTTTCTTT.

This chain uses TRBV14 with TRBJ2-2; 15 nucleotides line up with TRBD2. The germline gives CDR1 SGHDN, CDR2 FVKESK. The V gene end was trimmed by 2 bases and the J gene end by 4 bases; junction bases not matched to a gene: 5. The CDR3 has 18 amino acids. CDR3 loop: CASSQPGLAGGSTGELFF. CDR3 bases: TGTGCCAGCAGCCAACCGGGACTAGCGGGAGGATCCACCGGGGAGCTGTTTTTT.

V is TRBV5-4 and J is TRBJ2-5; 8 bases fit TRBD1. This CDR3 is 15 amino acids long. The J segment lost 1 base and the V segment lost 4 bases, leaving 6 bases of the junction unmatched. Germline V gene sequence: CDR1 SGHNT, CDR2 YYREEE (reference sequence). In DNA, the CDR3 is TGTGCCAGCAGCGGTCGACAGGGGATCCAAGAGACCCAGTACTTC. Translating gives CASSGRQGIQETQYF.